Following are 20 T cell receptor beta chains from one sample sequenced in a study of cytomegalovirus exposure and HLA in healthy donors. Use of 60 Vbeta and 13 Jbeta primers characterized the PCR. The method was immunoSEQ multiplex PCR; TCRdb's version includes in-frame clones alone and lacks a portion of them. The sample records under 150,000 clones, around 68% being singletons. Sample: PBMCs. These TCRs come from a woman between 40 and 50 years old in good health and CMV-seropositive.

J is TRBJ2-1 and V is TRBV4-1; D unclear. Germline assignment: CDR1 MGHRA and CDR2 YSYEKL. This CDR3 contains 14 residues. V was trimmed by 2 bases and J by 3 bases, leaving 8 bases between them. As DNA, the CDR3 is TGCGCCAGCAGCCAACTCGGCGGCTACAATGAGCAGTTCTTC. It specifies CASSQLGGYNEQFF.

This chain uses TRBV19 with TRBJ1-1; a possible D gene is TRBD1 (5 bases). The germline V gene encodes CDR1 LNHDA and CDR2 SQIVND (reference sequence). V was trimmed by 4 bases and J by 5 bases, leaving 20 bases between them. The CDR3 length is 16 residues. CDR3 nucleotide sequence: TGTGCCAGTAGTAGCGCAGGGTCGCCCGGGGGGACTGAAGCTTTCTTT. Translation: CASSSAGSPGGTEAFF.

This rearrangement joins TRBV7-2 to TRBJ2-5; D not certain. Germline assignment: CDR1 SGHTA and CDR2 FQGNSA. V was pared by 2 bases and J by 2 bases, with 9 bases between. This CDR3 has 14 residues. For the CDR3, the DNA is TGTGCCAGCAGCTTATATGGGCTACAAGAGACCCAGTACTTC. Its protein is CASSLYGLQETQYF.

This chain uses TRBV5-5 with TRBJ1-1, with TRBD1 matching 9 bases. Germline V gene data show CDR1 as SGHKS and CDR2 as YYEKEE (reference sequence). This CDR3 spans 18 amino acids. V gave up 4 bases and J gave up 1 base; unmatched junction bases: 14. The chain's CDR3 is CASSPVAPGQGSNTEAFF. Here the CDR3 DNA reads TGTGCCAGCAGCCCCGTAGCCCCGGGACAGGGATCGAACACTGAAGCTTTCTTT.

This clone was seen more than once but under ten times. V and J are TRBV18 and TRBJ2-7, with D perhaps matching TRBD1 (5 bases). The V and J ends lost 3 bases and 3 bases respectively, with 21 bases between them. Germline assignment: CDR1 KGHSH and CDR2 LQKENI. CDR3 length: 17 residues. This CDR3 is CASSPGTVKDKNYEQYF. CDR3 sequence (DNA): TGTGCCAGCTCACCCGGAACCGTAAAGGACAAGAACTACGAGCAGTACTTC.

The genes are TRBV5-1 and TRBJ1-1; the D is unclear. Deletions cut 0 bases from V and 0 bases from J, with 9 bases between. Germline CDR1 is SGHRS and CDR2 is YFSETQ. This CDR3 is built from 15 residues. Here the CDR3 DNA reads TGCGCCAGCAGCTTGGTTACGGGGATGAACACTGAAGCTTTCTTT. Residues: CASSLVTGMNTEAFF. Full variable domain (missing parts from reference TRBV5-1 and TRBJ1-1): KAGVTQTPRYLIKTRGQQVTLSCSPISGHRSVSWYQQTPGQGLQFLFEYFSETQRNKGNFPGRFSGRQFSNSRSEMNVSTLELGDSALYLCASSLVTGMNTEAFFGQGTRLTVV.

The chain employs TRBV6-1 and TRBJ1-2, with a tentative D call TRBD1 (6 bases). Germline V gene sequence: CDR1 MNHNS, CDR2 SASEGT. Trimming took off 6 bases at V and 5 bases at J, with 13 bases between the two ends. This CDR3 is built from 13 residues. CDR3 DNA sequence: TGTGCCAGCAGCCAAAGACAGGAATATGGCTACACCTTC. Translated: CASSQRQEYGYTF.

This clone has only one observation. V and J are TRBV19 and TRBJ1-5, with 10 bases aligning to TRBD1. Trimming at V came to 5 bases and at J to 0 bases, leaving 7 bases not matched to a gene. CDR1 and CDR2 from the germline V gene are LNHDA and SQIVND (reference sequence). The CDR3 is made up of 17 amino acids. CDR3 DNA sequence: TGTGCCAGTAGTCCTAGGACAGGGGGAGGTAGCAATCAGCCCCAGCATTTT. This gives the protein CASSPRTGGGSNQPQHF.

The rearrangement uses TRBV16 and TRBJ1-5; 12 nucleotides agree with TRBD1. J gave up 0 bases and V 1 base, and 10 bases lay outside the gene matches. Germline-derived CDR1 and CDR2 are KGHSY and FQNENV. This CDR3 has 20 residues. CDR3 in amino acids: CASSQWRGTGGLFSNQPQHF. CDR3 sequence (DNA): TGTGCCAGCAGCCAATGGAGGGGGACAGGGGGCCTCTTTAGCAATCAGCCCCAGCATTTT. Looking up the rest from reference TRBV16 and TRBJ1-5 gives the full variable domain: GEEVAQTPKHLVRGEGQKAKLYCAPIKGHSYVFWYQQVLKNEFKFLISFQNENVFDETGMPKERFSAKCLPNSPCSLEIQATKLEDSAVYFCASSQWRGTGGLFSNQPQHFGDGTRLSIL.

This clone was counted only a few times. The CDR3 DNA reads TGTGCCGGGGGCTGGCGGGGGGGCCACACCGGGGAGCTGTTTTTT. Translation gives CAGGWRGGHTGELFF. This chain links TRBV5-6 with TRBJ2-2, with TRBD2 identical over 9 bases. Germline values: CDR1 SGHDT, CDR2 YYEEEE. V lost 10 bases to trimming and J lost 3 bases; unmatched junction nucleotides: 10. This CDR3 has 15 residues.

The genes are TRBV5-1 and TRBJ1-1; possible D gene TRBD1, 5 bases. There are 15 residues in the CDR3. Germline lookup yields CDR1 SGHRS and CDR2 YFSETQ. V was cut by 0 bases and J by 4 bases, with 13 bases left in between. As DNA, the CDR3 is TGCGCCAGCAGCTTGGATAGAGCCGGGGGCACTGAAGCTTTCTTT. Encoded protein: CASSLDRAGGTEAFF.

As regards this clone: One end of the junction fails to match germline, which may point to a read error. This chain connects TRBV7-3 to TRBJ2-5; 7 bases align to TRBD1. CDR3 length: 16 residues. Germline loops: CDR1 SGHTA, CDR2 FQGTGA. Written as DNA, the CDR3 is TGTTCCAGCAGCTTAATGCCGACAGGGCCGGGGGAGACCCAGTACTTC. Its translation is CSSSLMPTGPGETQYF.

The chain couples TRBV4-3 to TRBJ1-1; D is unclear. V lost 0 bases and J 7 bases, leaving 24 bases between the germline ends. The CDR3 totals 18 residues. Per the germline V gene, CDR1 is LGHNA and CDR2 is YSLEER. CDR3 residues: CASSQDRLPPTLYNEAFF. The DNA for the CDR3 is TGCGCCAGCAGCCAAGATCGACTTCCCCCTACACTGTATAATGAAGCTTTCTTT.

Only a few counts were recorded for this clone. The chain uses TRBV6-1 and TRBJ2-7, with 9 nucleotides matching TRBD1. CDR1 is MNHNS, CDR2 SASEGT, per germline. The CDR3 consists of 17 residues. Trimming at V came to 3 bases and at J to 5 bases, leaving 14 bases not matched to a gene. The CDR3 reads CASSDPRSPQGANEQYF. The CDR3, as DNA: TGTGCCAGCAGTGATCCCCGATCCCCACAGGGGGCTAACGAGCAGTACTTC.

V gene TRBV5-8 combines with J gene TRBJ2-2; perhaps TRBD1 as D (6 bases). The CDR3 length is 18 residues. The V end lost 1 base, the J end lost 6 bases, and 22 bases lay between the germline ends. Germline V CDR1 and CDR2: SGHTS, YDEGEE. CDR3 nucleotide sequence: TGTGCCAGCAGCTTGCTCCGAGGGGGAGTTGGTCATGCCGGGGAGCTGTTTTTT. Residues: CASSLLRGGVGHAGELFF.

The chain links TRBV18 to TRBJ2-2; D gene ambiguous. The CDR3 covers 14 residues. Germline CDR1 reads KGHSH; CDR2 reads LQKENI. V was pared by 1 base and J by 4 bases, with 7 bases between. CDR3 in amino acids: CASSPQQTTGELFF. CDR3 DNA: TGTGCCAGCTCACCACAACAGACCACCGGGGAGCTGTTTTTT.

This clone was counted only a few times. The chain joins TRBV5-1 to TRBJ1-4; D may be TRBD1 (6 bases). CDR1 and CDR2 (germline): SGHRS, YFSETQ. CDR3 length equals 15 residues. V lost 4 bases, J lost 12 bases, and 22 bases lay in between. CDR3 coding DNA: TGCGCCAGCAGCCCGGGGGGGCAGTCGAAGGAGGAACTGTTTTTT. Translation gives CASSPGGQSKEELFF. Combining the CDR3 with reference TRBV5-1 and TRBJ1-4 gives the whole variable domain KAGVTQTPRYLIKTRGQQVTLSCSPISGHRSVSWYQQTPGQGLQFLFEYFSETQRNKGNFPGRFSGRQFSNSRSEMNVSTLELGDSALYLCASSPGGQSKEELFFGSGTQLSVL.

This clone was counted a few times. V is TRBV5-1 and J is TRBJ1-1; no clear D gene. This CDR3 spans 13 amino acids. Germline-derived CDR1 and CDR2 are SGHRS and YFSETQ. V lost 4 bases and J lost 0, with 7 bases in between. CDR3 in amino acids: CASSPQLNTEAFF. In DNA form, the CDR3 reads TGCGCCAGCAGCCCACAGCTGAACACTGAAGCTTTCTTT.

The rearrangement uses TRBV6-5 and TRBJ1-1; D not certain. The germline V gene encodes CDR1 MNHEY and CDR2 SVGAGI. This CDR3 comprises 16 residues. The V gene lost 1 base and the J gene lost 1 base, with 13 bases spanning the gap. The CDR3 is CASSYFAGKGNTEAFF. The CDR3 bases are TGTGCCAGCAGTTACTTCGCGGGTAAGGGGAACACTGAAGCTTTCTTT.

CDR3 sequence reads: CAISESGTGLDEQYF. Here the CDR3 DNA reads TGTGCCATCAGTGAGTCGGGGACAGGGTTGGACGAGCAGTACTTC. The gene calls are TRBV10-3 and TRBJ2-7; TRBD1 aligns across 9 bases. V shed 0 bases, J shed 5 bases, and the junction held 5 bases outside the gene matches. Germline CDR1 reads ENHRY; CDR2 reads SYGVKD. The CDR3 runs 15 residues.